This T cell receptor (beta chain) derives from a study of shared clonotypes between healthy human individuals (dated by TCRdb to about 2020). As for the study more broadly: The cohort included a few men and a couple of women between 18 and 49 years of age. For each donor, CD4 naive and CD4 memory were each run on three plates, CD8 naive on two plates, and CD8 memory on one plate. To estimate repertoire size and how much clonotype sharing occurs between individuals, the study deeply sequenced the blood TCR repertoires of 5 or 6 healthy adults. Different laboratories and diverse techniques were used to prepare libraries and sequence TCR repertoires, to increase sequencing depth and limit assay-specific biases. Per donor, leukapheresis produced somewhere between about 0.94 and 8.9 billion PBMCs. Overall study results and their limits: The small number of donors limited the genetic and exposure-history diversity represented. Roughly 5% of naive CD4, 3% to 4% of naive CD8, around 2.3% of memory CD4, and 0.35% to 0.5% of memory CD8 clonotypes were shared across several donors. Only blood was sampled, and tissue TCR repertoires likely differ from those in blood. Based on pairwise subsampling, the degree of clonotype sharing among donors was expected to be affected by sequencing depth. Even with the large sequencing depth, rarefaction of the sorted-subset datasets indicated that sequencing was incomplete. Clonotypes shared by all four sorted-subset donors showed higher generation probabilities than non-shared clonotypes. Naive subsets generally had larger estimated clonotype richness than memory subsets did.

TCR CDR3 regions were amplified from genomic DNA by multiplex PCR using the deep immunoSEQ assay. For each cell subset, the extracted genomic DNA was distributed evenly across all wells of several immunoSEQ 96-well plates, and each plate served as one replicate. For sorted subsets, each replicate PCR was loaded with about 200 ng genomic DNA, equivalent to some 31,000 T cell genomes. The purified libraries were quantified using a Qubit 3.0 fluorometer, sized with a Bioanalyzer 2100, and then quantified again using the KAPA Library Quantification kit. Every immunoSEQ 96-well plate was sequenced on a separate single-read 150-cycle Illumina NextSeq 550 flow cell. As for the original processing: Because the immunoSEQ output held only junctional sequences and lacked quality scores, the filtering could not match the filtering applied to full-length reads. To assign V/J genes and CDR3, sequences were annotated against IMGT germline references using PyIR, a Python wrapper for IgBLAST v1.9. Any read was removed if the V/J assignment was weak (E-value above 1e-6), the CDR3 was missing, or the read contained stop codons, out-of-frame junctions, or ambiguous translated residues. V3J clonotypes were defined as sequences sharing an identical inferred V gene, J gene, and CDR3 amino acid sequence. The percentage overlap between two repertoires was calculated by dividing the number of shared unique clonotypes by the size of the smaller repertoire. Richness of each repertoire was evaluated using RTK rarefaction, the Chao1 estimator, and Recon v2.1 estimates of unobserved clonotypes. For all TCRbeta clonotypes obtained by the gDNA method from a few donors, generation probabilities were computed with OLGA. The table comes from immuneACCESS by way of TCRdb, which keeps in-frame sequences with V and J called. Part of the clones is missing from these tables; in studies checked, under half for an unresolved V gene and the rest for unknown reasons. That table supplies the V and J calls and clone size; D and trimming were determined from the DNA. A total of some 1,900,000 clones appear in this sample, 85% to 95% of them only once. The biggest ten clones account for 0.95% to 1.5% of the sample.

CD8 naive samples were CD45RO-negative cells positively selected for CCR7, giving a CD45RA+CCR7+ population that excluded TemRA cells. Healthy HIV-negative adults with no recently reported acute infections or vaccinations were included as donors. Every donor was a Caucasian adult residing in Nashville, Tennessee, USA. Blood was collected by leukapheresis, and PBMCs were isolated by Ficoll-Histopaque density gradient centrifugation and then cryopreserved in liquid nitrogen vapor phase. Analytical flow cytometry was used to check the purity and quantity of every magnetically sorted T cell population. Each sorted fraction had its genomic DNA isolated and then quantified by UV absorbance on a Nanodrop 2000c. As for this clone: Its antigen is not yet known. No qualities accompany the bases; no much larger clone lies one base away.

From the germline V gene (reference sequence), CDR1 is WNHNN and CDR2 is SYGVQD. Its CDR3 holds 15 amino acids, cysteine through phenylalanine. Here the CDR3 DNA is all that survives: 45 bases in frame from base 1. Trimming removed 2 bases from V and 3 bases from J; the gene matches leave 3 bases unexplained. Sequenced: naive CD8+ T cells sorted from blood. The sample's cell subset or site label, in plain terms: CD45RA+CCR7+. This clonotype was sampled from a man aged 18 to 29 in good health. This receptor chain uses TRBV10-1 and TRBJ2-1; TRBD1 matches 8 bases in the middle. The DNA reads TGCGCCAGCAGTGAGCAGGGGGCGAGCTACAATGAGCAGTTCTTC. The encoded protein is CASSEQGASYNEQFF.